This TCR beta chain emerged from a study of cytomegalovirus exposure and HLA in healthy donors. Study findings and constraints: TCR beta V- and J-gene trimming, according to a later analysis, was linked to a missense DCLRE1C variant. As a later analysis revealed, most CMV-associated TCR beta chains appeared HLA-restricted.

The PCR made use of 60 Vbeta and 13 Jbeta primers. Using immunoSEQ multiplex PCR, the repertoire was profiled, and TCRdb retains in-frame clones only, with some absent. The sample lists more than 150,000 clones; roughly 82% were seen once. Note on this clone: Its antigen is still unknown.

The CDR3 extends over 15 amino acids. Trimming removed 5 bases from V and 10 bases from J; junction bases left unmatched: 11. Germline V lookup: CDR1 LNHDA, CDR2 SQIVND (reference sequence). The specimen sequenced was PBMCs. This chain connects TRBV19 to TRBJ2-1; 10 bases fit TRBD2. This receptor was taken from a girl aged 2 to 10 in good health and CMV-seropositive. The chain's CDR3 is CASSVLAGALGEQFF. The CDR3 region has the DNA TGTGCCAGTAGTGTGCTAGCGGGAGCATTGGGGGAGCAGTTCTTC.